The 16 T cell receptor beta chains below come from one sample, sequenced in a study of T cells after yellow fever vaccination. MiXCR, run by TCRdb on the 5' RACE reads, gives a single entry per CDR3 protein. The profile shows 300,000 to 400,000 distinct CDR3 sequences, around 10% of them singletons. The material was CD4+ T cells sorted from PBMCs, obtained 45 days after the yellow fever booster vaccination. The receptors were gathered from a man younger than 30 who received the YFV17D yellow fever vaccine.

This rearrangement joins TRBV5-6 to TRBJ2-3, with 15 bases identical to TRBD2. This CDR3 has 17 residues. CDR1 SGHDT and CDR2 YYEEEE come from the germline V gene. Germline trimming cut 2 bases from V and 1 base from J; bases unmatched to any gene: 2. The CDR3 loop is CASSFRTSGGGTDTQYF. The CDR3 DNA is TGTGCCAGCAGCTTCCGGACTAGCGGGGGGGGCACAGATACGCAGTATTTT.

This chain links TRBV5-1 with TRBJ2-3, with D possibly TRBD2 on 5 matching bases. The CDR3 totals 15 residues. Trimming pared 1 base from V and 3 bases from J, leaving 12 bases between. Germline V gene sequence: CDR1 SGHRS, CDR2 YFSETQ. The CDR3: CASSLMGSETDTQYF. The CDR3 nucleotides read TGCGCCAGCAGCTTGATGGGGAGTGAAACAGATACGCAGTATTTT.

This clonotype was detected only a few times. Relative to the germline gene, one junction end is altered; a read error may explain this. The chain carries TRBV12-3 or TRBV12-4 and TRBJ2-5; TRBD1 or TRBD2 may be the D gene (5 bases each). The CDR3 totals 13 residues. The CDR3 sequence is CASSLAGRGTQYF. CDR3 nucleotide sequence: TGTGCCAGCAGTCTAGCTGGAAGGGGGACCCAGTACTTC.

This clonotype turned up a few times. The chain links TRBV6-5 to TRBJ1-6; D is ambiguous. The CDR3 covers 15 residues. CDR1 and CDR2 from the germline V gene are MNHEY and SVGAGI. Trimming took 6 bases from V and 11 from J, leaving 20 bases between them. CDR3 bases: TGTGCCAGCAGCCCCTATTCTACTATTTGGGCACCCCTCCACTTT. Translated: CASSPYSTIWAPLHF.

This clonotype has at least ten counts. The chain joins TRBV4-2 to TRBJ1-5; TRBD1 might be the D (5 bases). This CDR3 is built from 15 residues. With 2 bases removed from V and 5 bases from J, the gap between germline ends came to 13 bases. Germline V gene lookup returns CDR1 LGHNA and CDR2 YNFKEQ. CDR3 region: CASSQRGKVDQPQHF. CDR3 nucleotide sequence: TGTGCCAGCAGCCAACGGGGGAAGGTAGATCAGCCCCAGCATTTT.

Ten or more counts support this clonotype. This chain uses TRBV6-2 or TRBV6-3 with TRBJ2-4; tentatively, D is TRBD2 (6 bases). The germline V gene encodes CDR1 MNHEY and CDR2 SVGEGT. The CDR3 is 15 amino acids. The V and J ends lost 6 bases and 7 bases respectively, with 19 bases between them. The DNA for the CDR3 is TGTGCCAGCAGCACGGAGGGACCCACGGTGAACATTCAGTACTTC. Protein sequence: CASSTEGPTVNIQYF.

This clonotype was found many times. The chain couples TRBV7-2 to TRBJ2-6; D not resolved. The germline V gene has CDR1 SGHTA and CDR2 FQGNSA. This CDR3 contains 14 residues. V was cut by 0 bases and J by 2 bases, with 2 bases left in between. Here the CDR3 reads CASSLATGANVLTF. CDR3 DNA sequence: TGTGCCAGCAGCTTAGCGACTGGGGCCAACGTCCTGACTTTC.

V gene TRBV10-3 combines with J gene TRBJ1-6; D uncertain. In germline, CDR1 is ENHRY, CDR2 SYGVKD. The CDR3 runs to 13 residues. Trimming removed 10 bases at V and 11 bases at J, with 18 bases between. The CDR3 bases are TGTGCCACCAACCCGCTAACTAGTACACCCCTCCACTTT. This encodes CATNPLTSTPLHF.

CDR3 DNA: TGTGCCAGCAGCTTATCAGGGATCTATGGCTACACCTTC. It is translated as CASSLSGIYGYTF. The chain uses TRBV7-2 and TRBJ1-2; D might be TRBD1 (5 bases). The ends were cut back, 2 bases at V and 4 bases at J, with 8 bases in the middle. Looked up from germline, CDR1 is SGHTA and CDR2 is FQGNSA. The CDR3 is made up of 13 amino acids.

This clonotype was picked up a small number of times. CDR3 DNA sequence: TGTGCCAGCAGCCGGACCCCGTCTCACACAGATACGCAGTATTTT. This encodes CASSRTPSHTDTQYF. V and J are TRBV9 and TRBJ2-3; D not resolved. V lost 4 bases and J lost 2, with 14 bases in between. CDR3 length equals 15 residues. Germline CDR1 reads SGDLS; CDR2 reads YYNGEE.

Only a few counts were recorded for this clonotype. V usage is TRBV7-9 and J usage is TRBJ2-4; 8 bases align to TRBD1. Germline V CDR1 and CDR2: SEHNR, FQNEAQ (reference sequence). The CDR3 length is 15 residues. The trim removed 7 bases at V and 9 bases at J, leaving 14 bases unmatched. The CDR3 sequence is CASTRKQGGMGIQYF. DNA of the CDR3: TGTGCCAGCACCCGTAAACAGGGGGGAATGGGCATTCAGTACTTC.

This rearrangement joins TRBV19 to TRBJ1-1, with 10 bases identical to TRBD1. The ends lost 5 bases at V and 0 bases at J; junction bases unmatched: 9. The germline gives CDR1 LNHDA, CDR2 SQIVND (reference sequence). CDR3 length: 17 residues. The CDR3 DNA reads TGTGCCAGTAGTTCTCCGGGACAGGGGATCATGAACACTGAAGCTTTCTTT. Translation gives CASSSPGQGIMNTEAFF.

This clonotype was detected only a few times. The chain combines TRBV2 with TRBJ2-7; D perhaps matches TRBD2 (5 bases). The CDR3 sequence is 11 residues long. The germline V gene encodes CDR1 SNHLY and CDR2 FYNNEI. V was clipped by 6 bases and J by 6 bases, with 9 bases between them. In DNA form, the CDR3 reads TGTGCCAGCAGCATAGCGTCCGAGCAGTACTTC. Protein: CASSIASEQYF.

The table lists this clonotype with a few counts. This chain joins TRBV6-1 and TRBJ1-4; D remains unclear. CDR3 length: 14 residues. V was clipped by 4 bases and J by 7 bases, with 13 bases between them. Looked up from germline, CDR1 is MNHNS and CDR2 is SASEGT. CDR3 loop: CASSGRLVAEKLFF. CDR3 coding DNA: TGTGCCAGCAGTGGACGACTGGTGGCTGAAAAACTGTTTTTT.

This clonotype was counted at least ten times. V usage is TRBV5-1 and J usage is TRBJ2-7; D is ambiguous. Trimming cost V 4 bases and J 0 bases, with 5 bases left between them. This CDR3 spans 12 amino acids. The germline gives CDR1 SGHRS, CDR2 YFSETQ. In nucleotides, the CDR3 is TGCGCCAGCAGCATCGGCTCCTACGAGCAGTACTTC. Its protein is CASSIGSYEQYF.

V gene TRBV2 combines with J gene TRBJ2-7; D is undetermined. Deletions cut 4 bases from V and 7 bases from J, with 11 bases between. Germline CDR1 SNHLY, CDR2 FYNNEI. The CDR3 contains 12 residues. CDR3 bases: TGTGCCAGCAGTGTGGCCCCCGGAGAGCAGTACGTC. This gives the protein CASSVAPGEQYV.